This TCR beta chain emerged from a study of T cells after yellow fever vaccination (dated 2019 in TCRdb). Background on the whole study: The SMART-Seq v4 Ultra Low Input RNA kit was used to prepare libraries from fractions with low cell numbers. To follow T-cell clones before and after both primary and booster YFV17D yellow fever vaccination, bulk TCR alpha and beta repertoires underwent longitudinal sequencing. Two healthy male donors, one aged 18 to 30 and one aged 30 to 40 years, were included in the cohort. Blood was drawn at multiple timepoints before and after primary and secondary immunization, with bulk PBMC replicates and cell subsets isolated. What the study reported, not specific to this receptor: Computational filtering was needed because FACS-sorted repertoires could contain abundant contaminating clonotypes from the bulk population. Because only two donors were included in the study, the extent to which the findings can be generalized is limited. After the booster, most of the clones that had expanded following primary vaccination were detected again (approximately 96% of CD4 and 85% to 90% of CD8), which suggests that memory was broadly maintained. A small fraction of clonotypes appeared in both the CD4 and CD8 compartments, likely as a result of convergent recombination. The secondary T-cell response was found to be weaker but faster than the primary response, with a peak reached on day 5 rather than on day 15.

The data were produced on an Illumina NovaSeq 6000. Synthesis of TCR cDNA relied on 5'RACE template switching, a step that introduced a universal primer site along with unique molecular identifiers. cDNA synthesis was primed from both the TCR alpha and TCR beta constant segments. Libraries were amplified in two PCR steps, with sample barcodes and sequencing adapters added in the second step. Sequencing of libraries was performed on Illumina HiSeq 2500 (2x100 bp) or NovaSeq (2x150 bp). On the study's bioinformatics: MIGEC was used to demultiplex reads and collapse the reads into UMI consensus sequences, and MiXCR was used for V(D)J alignment. Using edgeR on replicate PBMC samples, clonotypes were called vaccine-responding if FDR was below 0.01 and the log2 fold change was above 5 up to day 15. Each bulk clonotype was labeled CD4 or CD8 based on which sequenced repertoire, CD4 or CD8, contained the clonotype at higher abundance. The public reads were run again by TCRdb, first through fastp at Q25 and then through MiXCR, and only productive beta chains were kept. Duplicate CDR3 protein sequences are folded into a single record with the most common DNA and genes. The V and J calls and clone size are TCRdb's, not the authors'. This sample is represented by 100,000 to 150,000 distinct CDR3 sequences; under 9% of them were singletons. The biggest ten clones account for about 40% of the sample.

Details on this clonotype: Its antigen is still unknown. Per-base quality was not reported, and no clone a single base away is much larger than it.

Including cysteine and phenylalanine, the CDR3 has 14 amino acids. Only the CDR3 DNA stays, 42 bases, in frame from base 1. CDR1 and CDR2 are read off the germline V gene as KGHDR and SFDVKD. V is shortened by 0 bases, J by 2 bases, and the region joining them spans 6 bases. The treatment or condition tag for this specimen amounts to: live attenuated yellow fever vaccine strain. A standard Ficoll-Paque protocol was used to isolate PBMCs from peripheral blood. Dynabeads CD4 and CD8 positive selection kits were used to isolate the CD4 and CD8 T-cell fractions. TriZol was used to extract RNA from bulk PBMCs, from CD4 and CD8 fractions, and from dextramer-positive and dextramer-negative fractions.

Sequences were derived from CD8+ T cells sorted from PBMCs, sampled on the day of the yellow fever booster vaccination. This TCR was sampled from a man younger than 35 who received the YFV17D yellow fever vaccine. This chain is built from TRBV24-1 and TRBJ2-5; a weak D assignment points to TRBD2 (5 bases agree). The CDR3 region has the sequence CATSDLTGQETQYF. The DNA reads as follows: TGTGCCACCAGTGATTTGACGGGGCAAGAGACCCAGTACTTC.